The 32 T cell receptor beta chains below were found in one sample sequenced in a study of cytomegalovirus exposure and HLA in healthy donors. The PCR was carried out with 60 Vbeta primers and 13 Jbeta primers. Measured with immunoSEQ multiplex PCR; TCRdb has only the in-frame clones, and not every one. The repertoire holds approximately 210,000 clones, with around 87% as singletons. Sequencing was performed on PBMCs. The receptor source for this set is a man aged 30 to 39 in good health and CMV-seronegative.

The CDR3 coding sequence is TGTGCCATCAGGTGGGGGGAGAACACTGAAGCTTTCTTT. This sequence encodes CAIRWGENTEAFF. The chain links TRBV10-3 to TRBJ1-1; maybe TRBD1 (5 bases). The V end was cut by 6 bases, the J end by 1 base, with 9 bases between. This CDR3 contains 13 residues. The germline V gene encodes CDR1 ENHRY and CDR2 SYGVKD.

The CDR3: CASNYMTGAVEQYF. DNA for the CDR3: TGCGCCAGCAACTACATGACAGGGGCGGTCGAGCAGTACTTC. The V and J genes are TRBV5-1 and TRBJ2-5, with 8 bases matching TRBD1. Gene TRBJ2-7 matches the end of the DNA better, so the J call may be wrong. The CDR3 has 14 amino acids. Germline CDR1 reads SGHRS; CDR2 reads YFSETQ.

The rearrangement links TRBV5-6 to TRBJ1-5; TRBD1 agrees at 7 bases. This CDR3 has 13 residues. Looked up from germline, CDR1 is SGHDT and CDR2 is YYEEEE. The V and J ends lost 1 base and 7 bases, in that order; junction bases with no gene match: 2. The CDR3 nucleotides are TGTGCCAGCAGCTTGACAGGGGTCCAGCCCCAGCATTTT. This sequence encodes CASSLTGVQPQHF.

J is TRBJ1-4 and V is TRBV7-9, with 8 bases aligning to TRBD1. The CDR3 length is 14 residues. V trimming: 7 bases; J trimming: 4 bases; junction bases outside the gene matches: 5. Germline V gene data show CDR1 as SEHNR and CDR2 as FQNEAQ (reference sequence). CDR3 bases: TGTGCCAGCACCCGGGACAGGAGTAATGAAAAACTGTTTTTT. Residues: CASTRDRSNEKLFF.

V is TRBV5-1 and J is TRBJ2-3; weak D call: TRBD2 (5 bases). CDR3 length: 14 residues. Germline CDR1 is SGHRS and CDR2 is YFSETQ. V lost 5 bases and J 2 bases, leaving 12 bases between the germline ends. The CDR3 protein is CASRPGSHTDTQYF. Here the CDR3 DNA reads TGCGCCAGCAGGCCGGGATCCCACACAGATACGCAGTATTTT.

The J gene is TRBJ2-5, the V gene TRBV19, with unresolved D. V lost 3 bases, J lost 4 bases, and 6 bases lay in between. The germline V gene has CDR1 LNHDA and CDR2 SQIVND (reference sequence). The CDR3 is made up of 12 amino acids. CDR3 nucleotides: TGTGCCAGTAGTATGCTAAGAGAGACCCAGTACTTC. Translated: CASSMLRETQYF.

This chain links TRBV7-2 with TRBJ2-5; D is ambiguous. Matching the DNA end better, TRBJ2-7 makes the J call doubtful. The CDR3 runs 15 residues. Germline V gene lookup returns CDR1 SGHTA and CDR2 FQGNSA. CDR3 coding DNA: TGTGCCAGCAGCTTAGGCGGAACCGAGAAATACGAGCAGTACTTC. Translation: CASSLGGTEKYEQYF.

V and J are TRBV27 and TRBJ2-2, with TRBD2 matching 14 bases. This CDR3 is built from 18 residues. The V gene end was trimmed by 5 bases and the J gene end by 3 bases; junction bases not matched to a gene: 8. Per germline, CDR1 MNHEY and CDR2 SMNVEV (reference sequence). CDR3 residues: CASSRGLAGAPYTGELFF. For the CDR3, the DNA is TGTGCCAGCAGTCGGGGACTAGCGGGAGCTCCCTACACCGGGGAGCTGTTTTTT.

The rearrangement joins TRBV7-8 to TRBJ1-1; 7 nucleotides align to TRBD1. The CDR3 is made up of 14 amino acids. Germline V CDR1 and CDR2: SGHVS, FQNEAQ. Trimming removed 5 bases from V and 3 bases from J; junction bases left unmatched: 6. The CDR3 sequence: CASSRQGRDTEAFF. The CDR3, as DNA: TGTGCCAGCAGCCGACAGGGTCGGGACACTGAAGCTTTCTTT.

V and J are TRBV6-1 and TRBJ2-7; 11 positions agree with TRBD2. J lost 3 bases, V lost 4 bases, and 5 bases had no gene match. The germline gives CDR1 MNHNS, CDR2 SASEGT. The CDR3 totals 15 residues. CDR3 coding DNA: TGTGCCAGCAGTGGAGAGCTAGCGGGAGGCTACGAGCAGTACTTC. Translating it yields CASSGELAGGYEQYF.

The chain links TRBV30 to TRBJ1-2; 7 bases are shared with TRBD1. Per germline, CDR1 GTSNPN and CDR2 SVGIG (reference sequence). The CDR3 contains 12 residues. V lost 5 bases, J lost 7 bases, and 7 bases stayed unmatched. The DNA of the CDR3 is TGTGCCTGGTCAACCGGGACAGCTGGCTACACCTTC. This gives the protein CAWSTGTAGYTF. Combining the CDR3 with reference TRBV30 and TRBJ1-2 gives the whole variable domain SQTIHQWPATLVQPVGSPLSLECTVEGTSNPNLYWYRQAAGRGLQLLFYSVGIGQISSEVPQNLSASRPQDRQFILSSKKLLLSDSGFYLCAWSTGTAGYTFGSGTRLTVV.

The chain links TRBV4-1 to TRBJ1-2; 8 nucleotides match TRBD1. This CDR3 region has 14 residues. Germline assignment: CDR1 MGHRA and CDR2 YSYEKL. The V gene end was trimmed by 1 base and the J gene end by 8 bases; junction bases not matched to a gene: 6. CDR3 sequence: CASSQGTGTLGYTF. In DNA, the CDR3 is TGCGCCAGCAGCCAAGGGACAGGGACCCTGGGCTACACCTTC.

This clone was counted a few times. V is TRBV4-1 and J is TRBJ2-3; 9 bases fit TRBD2. The J segment lost 5 bases and the V segment lost 1 base, leaving 1 base of the junction unmatched. CDR3 length: 14 residues. Germline CDR1 MGHRA, CDR2 YSYEKL. The CDR3 sequence: CASSQALAGDTQYF. The CDR3 DNA reads TGCGCCAGCAGCCAAGCACTAGCGGGAGATACGCAGTATTTT.

This clone has a handful of counts. The genes are TRBV27 and TRBJ1-4; unclear D gene. Germline lookup yields CDR1 MNHEY and CDR2 SMNVEV (reference sequence). The CDR3 runs to 15 residues. V was cut by 8 bases and J by 7 bases, with 20 bases left in between. This CDR3 is CASLILPRVGEKLFF. Written as DNA, the CDR3 is TGTGCCAGCCTCATATTGCCGAGGGTTGGTGAAAAACTGTTTTTT.

The chain couples TRBV6-1 to TRBJ1-1; tentatively, D is TRBD1 (6 bases). Trimming took 3 bases from V and 1 from J, leaving 9 bases between them. Germline V gene sequence: CDR1 MNHNS, CDR2 SASEGT. This CDR3 contains 14 residues. CDR3: CASSDDRWNTEAFF. The CDR3 nucleotides read TGTGCCAGCAGTGACGACAGGTGGAACACTGAAGCTTTCTTT.

The J gene is TRBJ2-2, the V gene TRBV28; weak D call: TRBD2 (7 bases). This CDR3 spans 15 amino acids. The ends were cut back, 8 bases at V and 0 bases at J, with 13 bases in the middle. The germline V gene has CDR1 MDHEN and CDR2 SYDVKM. CDR3 bases: TGTGCCAGCTATAGGGGGGGCGCGAACACCGGGGAGCTGTTTTTT. This codes for CASYRGGANTGELFF.

This clone was detected only once. This chain connects TRBV4-1 to TRBJ2-5, with 12 bases fitting TRBD2. Germline trimming cut 1 base from V and 1 base from J; bases unmatched to any gene: 7. The CDR3 has 18 residues. The germline V gene encodes CDR1 MGHRA and CDR2 YSYEKL. The CDR3 region has the DNA TGCGCCAGCAGCCAAGGTCAGACTAGCGGGGGTTCCCAAGAGACCCAGTACTTC. Protein: CASSQGQTSGGSQETQYF.

V usage is TRBV18 and J usage is TRBJ2-7; D is unresolved. V was clipped by 3 bases and J by 10 bases, with 19 bases between them. Germline V gene sequence: CDR1 KGHSH, CDR2 LQKENI. The length of the CDR3 is 14 residues. The CDR3 here is CASSPTEVPRRQYF. The CDR3 bases are TGTGCCAGCTCACCTACTGAGGTCCCAAGAAGACAGTACTTC.

This chain connects TRBV28 to TRBJ1-3; TRBD1 might be the D (5 bases). This CDR3 has 15 amino acids. V lost 7 bases and J 2 bases, leaving 15 bases between the germline ends. Germline loops: CDR1 MDHEN, CDR2 SYDVKM. The chain's CDR3 is CASIKDSSTGNTIYF. The CDR3 DNA is TGTGCCAGCATTAAAGACAGTTCCACTGGAAACACCATATATTTT.

V and J are TRBV18 and TRBJ2-3; 16 positions agree with TRBD2. Germline trimming cut 5 bases from V and 4 bases from J; bases unmatched to any gene: 3. Germline V gene lookup returns CDR1 KGHSH and CDR2 LQKENI. The CDR3 is made up of 16 amino acids. The CDR3 DNA sequence: TGTGCCAGCTCATCGGGACTAGCGGGGGGGCCAGATACGCAGTATTTT. The encoded protein is CASSSGLAGGPDTQYF.

The chain uses TRBV15 and TRBJ2-3; 11 nucleotides align to TRBD2. With 5 bases clipped from V and 0 bases from J, the junction kept 4 bases outside the gene matches. CDR3 length: 16 amino acids. Per germline, CDR1 LNHNV and CDR2 YYDKDF (reference sequence). The chain's CDR3 is CATSDGTSGSTDTQYF. CDR3 bases: TGTGCCACCAGCGACGGGACTAGCGGTAGCACAGATACGCAGTATTTT.

The rearrangement links TRBV6-5 to TRBJ1-6, with a possible D match to TRBD1 (5 bases). The V end was cut by 6 bases, the J end by 9 bases, with 15 bases between. Per the germline V gene, CDR1 is MNHEY and CDR2 is SVGAGI. This CDR3 has 14 residues. CDR3 nucleotides: TGTGCCAGCAGAAAGGGGTGGTCGGGTTCACCCCTCCACTTT. Translation gives CASRKGWSGSPLHF.

The chain employs TRBV5-6 and TRBJ2-7; 9 nucleotides agree with TRBD2. After removal of 0 bases from V and 3 bases from J, the junction contained 1 base not matched to a gene. Germline V lookup: CDR1 SGHDT, CDR2 YYEEEE. The CDR3 totals 14 residues. The CDR3 DNA follows: TGTGCCAGCAGCTTGGGCGGGGGGGTCTACGAGCAGTACTTC. Translated: CASSLGGGVYEQYF.

The chain combines TRBV28 with TRBJ2-7; 7 nucleotides match TRBD1. Trimming removed 2 bases from V and 5 bases from J; junction bases left unmatched: 9. Germline V lookup: CDR1 MDHEN, CDR2 SYDVKM. The CDR3 is 15 amino acids. CDR3 DNA sequence: TGTGCCAGCAGTTTAACAGGGGCGAAACTTGACGAGCAGTACTTC. Protein product: CASSLTGAKLDEQYF.

The rearrangement links TRBV9 to TRBJ1-2; 7 bases map to TRBD1. The CDR3 length is 13 residues. Germline CDR1 is SGDLS and CDR2 is YYNGEE. The V segment lost 2 bases and the J segment 7 bases; nucleotides outside the gene matches: 5. CDR3 loop: CASSVTGAGGYTF. DNA of the CDR3: TGTGCCAGCAGCGTCACAGGGGCTGGTGGCTACACCTTC.

DNA for the CDR3: TGTGCCAGTACTTCCTACAGGGGTGCCTATGGCTACACCTTC. Its translation: CASTSYRGAYGYTF. The gene calls are TRBV19 and TRBJ1-2; 7 bases agree with TRBD1. The CDR3 contains 14 residues. Trimming at V came to 7 bases and at J to 4 bases, leaving 9 bases not matched to a gene. The V gene's germline CDR1 is LNHDA and CDR2 SQIVND (reference sequence). Filled out from reference TRBV19 and TRBJ1-2, the complete variable domain reads DGGITQSPKYLFRKEGQNVTLSCEQNLNHDAMYWYRQDPGQGLRLIYYSQIVNDFQKGDIAEGYSVSREKKESFPLTVTSAQKNPTAFYLCASTSYRGAYGYTFGSGTRLTVV.

The chain couples TRBV5-6 to TRBJ2-5, with 7 positions matching TRBD2. This CDR3 has 14 amino acids. The germline CDR1 and CDR2 sequences are SGHDT and YYEEEE. V lost 2 bases, J lost 2 bases, and 3 bases stayed unmatched. CDR3 bases: TGTGCCAGCAGCTTTCTAGCGGTTCAAGAGACCCAGTACTTC. Protein: CASSFLAVQETQYF.

The rearrangement links TRBV30 to TRBJ1-2, with D possibly TRBD1 on 5 matching bases. The germline V gene has CDR1 GTSNPN and CDR2 SVGIG (reference sequence). Trimming pared 4 bases from V and 9 bases from J, leaving 18 bases between. CDR3 size: 13 residues. CDR3 sequence (DNA): TGTGCCTGGAACCGACAGACTCTGAGTAGCTACACCTTC. This codes for CAWNRQTLSSYTF.

CDR3 sequence reads: CATTMGGSTNEKLFF. CDR3 nucleotide sequence: TGTGCCACCACAATGGGGGGGTCAACTAATGAAAAACTGTTTTTT. The chain joins TRBV28 to TRBJ1-4; weak D call: TRBD1 (5 bases). V was cut by 10 bases and J by 0 bases, with 15 bases left in between. The CDR3 contains 15 residues. Germline V lookup: CDR1 MDHEN, CDR2 SYDVKM. Using reference TRBV28 and TRBJ1-4 for the parts outside the CDR3, the full variable domain is DVKVTQSSRYLVKRTGEKVFLECVQDMDHENMFWYRQDPGLGLRLIYFSYDVKMKEKGDIPEGYSVSREKKERFSLILESASTNQTSMYLCATTMGGSTNEKLFFGSGTQLSVL.

This clone was seen just once. The chain has TRBV18 and TRBJ1-2; 9 bases are shared with TRBD1. Germline V lookup: CDR1 KGHSH, CDR2 LQKENI. The CDR3 length is 15 residues. V was clipped by 2 bases and J by 13 bases; unmatched bases: 14. CDR3 residues: CASSPAYRGHETRTF. CDR3 in DNA: TGTGCCAGCTCACCAGCTTACAGGGGGCACGAAACACGCACCTTC.

The J gene is TRBJ2-2, the V gene TRBV14; TRBD2 matches 8 bases. The J segment lost 2 bases and the V segment lost 4 bases, leaving 15 bases of the junction unmatched. This CDR3 spans 19 amino acids. In germline, CDR1 is SGHDN, CDR2 FVKESK. DNA for the CDR3: TGTGCCAGCAGCCTACTCCTAAAGCCGGGACTAGTAAACACCGGGGAGCTGTTTTTT. It codes for CASSLLLKPGLVNTGELFF.

The chain is built from TRBV6-5 and TRBJ2-2, with D unclear. Germline-derived CDR1 and CDR2 are MNHEY and SVGAGI. V lost 8 bases to trimming and J lost 0 bases, with 7 bases between them. CDR3 length: 13 amino acids. CDR3 coding DNA: TGTGCCAGCGGCGGAGCGAACACCGGGGAGCTGTTTTTT. This codes for CASGGANTGELFF.